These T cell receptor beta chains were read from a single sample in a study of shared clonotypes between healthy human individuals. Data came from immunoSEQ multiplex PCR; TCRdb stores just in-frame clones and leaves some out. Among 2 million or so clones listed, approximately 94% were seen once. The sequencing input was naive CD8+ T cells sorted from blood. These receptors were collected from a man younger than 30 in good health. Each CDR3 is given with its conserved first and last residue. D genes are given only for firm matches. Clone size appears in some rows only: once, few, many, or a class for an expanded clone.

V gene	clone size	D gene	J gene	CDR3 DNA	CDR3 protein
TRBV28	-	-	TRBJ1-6	TGTGCCAGCAGTGAGACAGGAAATTCACCCCTCCACTTT	CASSETGNSPLHF
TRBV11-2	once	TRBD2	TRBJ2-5	TGTGCCAGCAGCTTATCAGCGGGAGCCCAAGAGACCCAGTACTTC	CASSLSAGAQETQYF
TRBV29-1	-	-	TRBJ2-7	TGCAGCGTTGAAGTGAACTACGAGCAGTACTTC	CSVEVNYEQYF
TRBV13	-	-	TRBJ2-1	TGTGCCAGCAGCCCTATCGGTGGAGGGCCGGGTCCCCACAATGAGCAGTTCTTC	CASSPIGGGPGPHNEQFF
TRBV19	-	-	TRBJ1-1	TGTGCCAGTAGTGGGGGGAGTGAAGCTTTCTTT	CASSGGSEAFF
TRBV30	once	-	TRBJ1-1	TGTGCCTGGAGTGTAGGTCAGGGGATCGATGAAGCTTTCTTT	CAWSVGQGIDEAFF
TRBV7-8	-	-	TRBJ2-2	TGTGCCAGCAGCTTATTGGAAAGCACCTACACCGGGGAGCTGTTTTTT	CASSLLESTYTGELFF
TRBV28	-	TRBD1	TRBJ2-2	TGTGCCAGCAGTCTGACAGGGGGAACCGGGGAGCTGTTTTTT	CASSLTGGTGELFF
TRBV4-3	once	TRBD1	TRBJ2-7	TGCGCCAGCAGCCAAGACTCCGACAGGGTAAACGAGCAGTACTTC	CASSQDSDRVNEQYF
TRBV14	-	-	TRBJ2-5	TGTGCCAGCAGCCAAGACGGGTTTCAAGAGACCCAGTACTTC	CASSQDGFQETQYF
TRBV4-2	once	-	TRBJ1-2	TGTGCCAGCAGCCCCGAGGGGGGGGAAGTTCATGGCTACACCTTC	CASSPEGGEVHGYTF
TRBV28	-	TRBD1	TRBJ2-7	TGTGCCAGCAGTCCGGGACAGACATACGAGCAGTACTTC	CASSPGQTYEQYF
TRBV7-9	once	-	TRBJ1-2	TGTGCCAGCAGCTTAGGTGGAGGGAGGGACTATGGCTACACCTTC	CASSLGGGRDYGYTF
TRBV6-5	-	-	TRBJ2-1	TGTGCCAGCAGTTTAGGCAGGGACCTTCTGTATGAGCAGTTCTTC	CASSLGRDLLYEQFF
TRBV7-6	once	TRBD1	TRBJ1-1	TGTGCCAGCAGCGAAATAACAGGGGAGAAGGCTTTCTTT	CASSEITGEKAFF
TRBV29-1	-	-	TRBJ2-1	TGCAGCGTTGAATGGGGGAATGAGCAGTTCTTC	CSVEWGNEQFF
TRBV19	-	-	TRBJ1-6	TGTGCCAGTAGTATAGTTTGGCAGGGTCGCCGAGGATCCTATAATTCACCCCTCCACTTT	CASSIVWQGRRGSYNSPLHF
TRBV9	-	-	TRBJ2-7	TGTGCCAGCAGCTCCGGACTTGGATACGAGCAGTACTTC	CASSSGLGYEQYF
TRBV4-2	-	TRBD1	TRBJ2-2	TGTGCCAGCAGCCCTGGGACAGGGAGCACCGGGGAGCTGTTTTTT	CASSPGTGSTGELFF
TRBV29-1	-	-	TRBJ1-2	TGCAGCGTTGAAGGTAAAGGACAGAGCCCTTATGGCTACACCTTC	CSVEGKGQSPYGYTF
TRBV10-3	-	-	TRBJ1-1	TGTGCCATCAGTGGTTGGGCGGACACTGAAGCTTTCTTT	CAISGWADTEAFF